A single sample gave rise to the 5 T cell receptor beta chains below, sequenced in a study of blood T cell repertoires in COVID-19. Data came from immunoSEQ multiplex PCR; TCRdb stores just in-frame clones and leaves some out. The sample comprises some 220,000 clones, approximately 90% of which are singletons, and about 3.5% rests with the top ten. The specimen sequenced was PBMCs or T cells enriched from blood (not recorded which). These receptors came from a woman aged 18 to 35 in a cohort exposed to, infected with or recovered from COVID-19 (not recorded which).

The chain links TRBV30 to TRBJ1-6, with D unresolved. Trimming took off 4 bases at V and 10 bases at J, with 11 bases between the two ends. From germline, CDR1 is GTSNPN and CDR2 SVGIG (reference sequence). The CDR3 is 12 amino acids. The CDR3 DNA reads as TGTGCCTGGAACGGAGGGAGCTCACCCCTCCACTTT. Translated, it gives CAWNGGSSPLHF.

The V gene is TRBV7-9, the J gene TRBJ2-2; D is perhaps TRBD2 (6 bases). V was trimmed by 8 bases and J by 2 bases, leaving 12 bases between them. This CDR3 comprises 14 residues. CDR1 is SEHNR and CDR2 is FQNEAQ in the germline V gene (reference sequence). CDR3 residues: CASLEGTNTGELFF. The CDR3 coding sequence is TGTGCCAGCCTGGAGGGTACTAACACCGGGGAGCTGTTTTTT. The whole variable domain, filled in from reference TRBV7-9 and TRBJ2-2, reads DTGVSQNPRHKITKRGQNVTFRCDPISEHNRLYWYRQTLGQGPEFLTYFQNEAQLEKSRLLSDRFSAERPKGSFSTLEIQRTEQGDSAMYLCASLEGTNTGELFFGEGSRLTVL.

This chain connects TRBV28 to TRBJ2-7; 9 nucleotides match TRBD1. This CDR3 region has 15 residues. With V trimmed by 7 bases and J by 2 bases, 9 bases remained unmatched. Germline V gene lookup returns CDR1 MDHEN and CDR2 SYDVKM. CDR3 amino acids: CASTDGQGSTYEQYF. The CDR3 DNA is TGTGCCAGCACCGACGGACAGGGGTCCACCTACGAGCAGTACTTC. Combining the CDR3 with reference TRBV28 and TRBJ2-7 gives the whole variable domain DVKVTQSSRYLVKRTGEKVFLECVQDMDHENMFWYRQDPGLGLRLIYFSYDVKMKEKGDIPEGYSVSREKKERFSLILESASTNQTSMYLCASTDGQGSTYEQYFGPGTRLTVT.

As to this clone: The junction and the germline gene differ at one end; a read error may be behind it. This CDR3 is CASNQRGSGYEQYF. The CDR3 region has the DNA TGTGCCAGCAACCAAAGGGGTAGCGGGTACGAGCAGTACTTC. This chain links TRBV14 with TRBJ2-7, with TRBD2 matching over 7 bases. This CDR3 has 14 amino acids. The germline gives CDR1 SGHDN, CDR2 FVKESK.

The chain employs TRBV30 and TRBJ2-1; TRBD2 matches 14 bases. V lost 2 bases and J lost 10; bases outside the gene matches: 4. Germline lookup yields CDR1 GTSNPN and CDR2 SVGIG (reference sequence). CDR3 size: 14 residues. CDR3 loop: CAWSLGLAGVEQFF. In nucleotides, the CDR3 is TGTGCCTGGAGTTTGGGACTAGCGGGAGTGGAGCAGTTCTTC.